This TCR beta chain was captured in a study of Graves' ophthalmopathy and Graves' hyperthyroidism. As for the study in general: Researchers classed hyperthyroidism as stable given no ophthalmopathy within 18 months of follow-up.

Amplification of the TCR beta CDR3 regions used RNA transcripts (as template). Second-round multiplex PCR followed a first-round RT-PCR using HTBI primers. Via MiXCR, TCRdb re-called the multiplex PCR reads, giving one row per CDR3 protein. The table lists approximately 540,000 distinct CDR3 sequences, just under 40% of them singletons. With respect to this clonotype: Its antigen is not known.

The CDR3 consists of 13 residues. V was trimmed by 0 bases and J by 13 bases, leaving 14 bases between them. CDR1 is SGHRS, CDR2 YFSETQ, per germline. Study-level results: Ophthalmopathy progression was predicted with 70.59% sensitivity and 72% to 75% specificity.

Diagnosis was based on clinical symptoms, serum thyroxine, TRAb, thyroid ultrasound and orbital computed tomography. The origin of this receptor is an adult man with Graves' hyperthyroidism. The rearrangement joins TRBV5-1 to TRBJ1-5, with a weak D call TRBD1 (5 bases). The sequencing input was peripheral blood or thyroid tissue (not recorded which). The CDR3 is CASSLEEGRAQHF. In nucleotides, the CDR3 is TGCGCCAGCAGCTTGGAAGAGGGACGGGCTCAGCATTTT.